The rows below give T cell receptor beta chains drawn from one sample of a study of PD-1 blockade in classical Hodgkin lymphoma. Data came from immunoSEQ multiplex PCR; TCRdb stores just in-frame clones and leaves some out. This sample has 6,000 to 6,500 clones, with around 73% found just once. The input for sequencing was CD8+ T cells from blood, taken before the fourth cycle of nivolumab. These receptors were taken from a human donor with classical Hodgkin lymphoma. The CDR3 runs from the conserved cysteine through the conserved F or W. The order of the fields is D gene, J gene, V gene, clone size, CDR3 DNA, CDR3 protein. The D gene is left open where the match is weak. Some rows have no size entry. The others give once, few or many, or a class for an expanded clone.

D: TRBD1; J: TRBJ2-1; V: TRBV4-2; size: NA; DNA: TGTGCCAGCAGCGAAGCACAGGGGACATACTACAATGAGCAGTTCTTC; CDR3: CASSEAQGTYYNEQFF
D: NA; J: TRBJ2-2; V: TRBV27; size: NA; DNA: TGTGCCAGCAGTTTTTTGGGGGGCACCGGGGAGCTGTTTTTT; CDR3: CASSFLGGTGELFF
D: TRBD1; J: TRBJ1-6; V: TRBV5-4; size: NA; DNA: TGTGCCAGCAGCTTAACAGGGGGCGCGAATTCACCCCTCCACTTT; CDR3: CASSLTGGANSPLHF
D: TRBD1; J: TRBJ1-2; V: TRBV5-1; size: NA; DNA: TGCGCCAGCAGCCCCACGACAGGGAGCTATGGCTACACCTTC; CDR3: CASSPTTGSYGYTF
D: NA; J: TRBJ2-7; V: TRBV4-1; size: NA; DNA: TGCGCCAGCCAGGCGAGGCAGGGTAATAACGAGCAGTACTTC; CDR3: CASQARQGNNEQYF
D: NA; J: TRBJ2-7; V: TRBV28; size: NA; DNA: TGTGCCAGCAGTCCGTACTCCCGGGAACACTCTCACTTC; CDR3: CASSPYSREHSHF
D: NA; J: TRBJ2-7; V: TRBV28; size: NA; DNA: TGTGCCAGCAGTTTACAGGGTTCGAACTACGAGCAGTACTTC; CDR3: CASSLQGSNYEQYF
D: TRBD2; J: TRBJ2-5; V: TRBV6-1; size: NA; DNA: TGTGCCAGCAATCTCGGGGGGGATCGAGAGACCCAGTACTTC; CDR3: CASNLGGDRETQYF
D: NA; J: TRBJ2-7; V: TRBV10-3; size: NA; DNA: TGTGCCATCAGTACACAGGGTAAACGAGGGAACCACGAGCAGTACTTC; CDR3: CAISTQGKRGNHEQYF
D: TRBD1; J: TRBJ1-2; V: TRBV13; size: NA; DNA: TGTGCCAGCAGCCCAGGGCGGGACAGGGACTATGGCTACACCTTC; CDR3: CASSPGRDRDYGYTF
D: NA; J: TRBJ2-1; V: TRBV19; size: NA; DNA: TGTGCCAGTAGTGCCTCAGAAAGCTCCTACAATGAGCAGTTCTTC; CDR3: CASSASESSYNEQFF
D: TRBD1; J: TRBJ1-6; V: TRBV4-2; size: NA; DNA: TGTGCCAGCACGGGACAGTATAATTCACCCCTCCACTTT; CDR3: CASTGQYNSPLHF
D: TRBD1; J: TRBJ2-1; V: TRBV19; size: NA; DNA: TGTGCCAGTACCTCGACAGGGTGGAATGAGCAGTTCTTC; CDR3: CASTSTGWNEQFF
D: TRBD1; J: TRBJ1-2; V: TRBV28; size: NA; DNA: TGTGCCAGCAGTGAGCCGACAGGGCCCTATGGCTACACCTTC; CDR3: CASSEPTGPYGYTF
D: NA; J: TRBJ2-3; V: TRBV4-3; size: few; DNA: TGCGCCAGCAGCCGGTACGGGCCGGCTAGCACAGATACGCAGTATTTT; CDR3: CASSRYGPASTDTQYF
D: NA; J: TRBJ1-2; V: TRBV7-6; size: NA; DNA: TGTGCCAGCAGCCCCCCACGCGAGGAGGGCTACACCTTC; CDR3: CASSPPREEGYTF
D: NA; J: TRBJ2-3; V: TRBV28; size: NA; DNA: TGTGCCAGCAGCTGGAAAATTGGGCCAGACTCCACAGATACGCAGTATTTT; CDR3: CASSWKIGPDSTDTQYF
D: TRBD2; J: TRBJ2-1; V: TRBV6-4; size: NA; DNA: TGTGCCAGCAGTGACGAAGCGGGGGGGTATAATGAGCAGTTCTTC; CDR3: CASSDEAGGYNEQFF
D: NA; J: TRBJ2-7; V: TRBV28; size: NA; DNA: TGTGCCAGCAGTTTGGACAGCTACGAGCAGTACTTC; CDR3: CASSLDSYEQYF
D: TRBD1; J: TRBJ1-1; V: TRBV12-5; size: once; DNA: TGTGCTAGTGGATCAAACAGGGGTGGTTGGAACACTGAAGCTTTCTTT; CDR3: CASGSNRGGWNTEAFF
D: NA; J: TRBJ2-1; V: TRBV2; size: NA; DNA: TGTGCCAGCAGTGTTATGGGATATAGGGGCAATGAGCAGTTCTTC; CDR3: CASSVMGYRGNEQFF
D: TRBD1; J: TRBJ2-2; V: TRBV6-5; size: NA; DNA: TGTGCAACCATAAAACGGGACAGGGGGATCGGGGAGCTGTTTTTT; CDR3: CATIKRDRGIGELFF